This TCR beta chain was obtained from a study of blood T cells in healthy people across ages. V was clipped by 4 bases and J by 6 bases, with 18 bases between them. Germline CDR1 SQVTM, CDR2 ANQGSEA. There are 14 residues in the CDR3. Combining a sample-barcoded 5' primer with a J-beta primer mix, a second PCR ran for roughly 7 to 12 cycles. TCRdb independently ran MiXCR on the 5' RACE reads; one entry per CDR3 protein. Of about 1.4 million distinct CDR3 sequences listed, 45% to 70% are singletons. The V gene is TRBV29-1, the J gene TRBJ1-1, with D perhaps matching TRBD1 (5 bases). This receptor was taken from a man aged 18 to 35 in good health. The sequencing input was blood. Here the CDR3 DNA reads TGCAGCGTTGCCTCTGGGACCCGGGGGGCTGAAGCTTTCTTT. It yields the protein CSVASGTRGAEAFF.